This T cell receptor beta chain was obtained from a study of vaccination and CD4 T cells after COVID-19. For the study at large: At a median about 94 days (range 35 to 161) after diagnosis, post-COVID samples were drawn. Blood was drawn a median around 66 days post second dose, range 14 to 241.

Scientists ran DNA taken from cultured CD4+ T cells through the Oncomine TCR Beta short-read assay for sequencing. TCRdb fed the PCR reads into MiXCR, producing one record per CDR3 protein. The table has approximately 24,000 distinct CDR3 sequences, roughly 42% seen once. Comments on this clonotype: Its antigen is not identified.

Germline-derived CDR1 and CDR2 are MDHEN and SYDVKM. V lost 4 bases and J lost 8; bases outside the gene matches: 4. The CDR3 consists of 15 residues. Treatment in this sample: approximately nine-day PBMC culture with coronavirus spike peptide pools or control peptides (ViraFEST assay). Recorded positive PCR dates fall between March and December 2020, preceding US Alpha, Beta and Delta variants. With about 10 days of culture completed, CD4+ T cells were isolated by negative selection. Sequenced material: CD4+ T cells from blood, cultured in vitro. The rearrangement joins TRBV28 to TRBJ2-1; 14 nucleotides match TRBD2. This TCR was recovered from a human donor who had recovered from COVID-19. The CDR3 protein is CASSSTSGRVDEQFF. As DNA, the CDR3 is TGTGCCAGCAGTTCGACTAGCGGGAGGGTAGATGAGCAGTTCTTC.